A single sample is the source of the 31 T cell receptor beta chains below, sequenced in a study of T-cell memory formation after mild COVID-19. TCRdb reanalysed the 5' RACE reads using MiXCR and keeps one entry per CDR3 protein. The sample lists about 210,000 distinct CDR3 sequences, over 9.5% occurring once. Material for sequencing was PBMCs or a T cell subset sorted from them (not recorded which). The receptors come from a man aged 18 to 29 who had mild COVID-19 (a few samples of this study predate the infection). Cell type and time point are not known.

This clonotype was seen a few times. The rearrangement uses TRBV12-5 and TRBJ2-1; D gene unclear. The CDR3 spans 12 residues. V lost 0 bases, J lost 8 bases, and 5 bases lay in between. Germline V gene sequence: CDR1 LGHNT, CDR2 FRNRAP. The CDR3 DNA sequence: TGTGCTAGTGGTTTGGTACGGGATGAGCAGTTCTTC. It translates to CASGLVRDEQFF.

The gene calls are TRBV25-1 and TRBJ2-5; 11 bases match TRBD2. CDR3 length equals 17 residues. Germline loops: CDR1 MGHDK, CDR2 SYGVNS. Trimming cost V 3 bases and J 5 bases; bases outside gene matches: 11. This CDR3 is CASSDGASGGPGETQYF. The CDR3 nucleotides are TGTGCCAGCAGTGACGGGGCTAGCGGGGGGCCGGGGGAGACCCAGTACTTC.

This sequence joins TRBV7-2 and TRBJ1-4; D remains ambiguous. V dropped 5 bases and J dropped 14 bases, with 12 bases sitting between them. The CDR3 sequence is 11 residues long. CDR1 is SGHTA and CDR2 is FQGNSA in the germline V gene. CDR3 in amino acids: CASSPYRRLFF. CDR3 DNA sequence: TGTGCCAGCAGCCCGTACCGAAGGCTGTTTTTT.

In this sample, this clonotype turned up a few times. The chain carries TRBV7-2 and TRBJ2-7, with D uncertain. Trimming removed 4 bases from V and 5 bases from J, with 9 bases in between. The germline gives CDR1 SGHTA, CDR2 FQGNSA. The CDR3 length is 12 residues. The CDR3 region has the DNA TGTGCCAGCAGCTCAGCCGTCCACGAGCAGTACTTC. Translation gives CASSSAVHEQYF.

The gene calls are TRBV24-1 and TRBJ2-2; the D gene is possibly TRBD1 (5 bases). Trimming left V 3 bases short and J 6 bases short, with 10 bases between. Germline CDR1 KGHDR, CDR2 SFDVKD. The CDR3 spans 14 residues. The CDR3 loop reads CATSDPTVPGELFF. The CDR3 DNA follows: TGTGCCACCAGTGATCCGACAGTGCCCGGGGAGCTGTTTTTT.

The chain recombines TRBV29-1 with TRBJ1-5; D may be TRBD1 (6 bases). Trimming removed 4 bases at V and 1 base at J, with 17 bases between. This CDR3 has 16 residues. CDR1 and CDR2 from the germline V gene are SQVTM and ANQGSEA. CDR3 sequence reads: CSVAARDTRSNQPQHF. For the CDR3, the DNA is TGCAGCGTTGCAGCCCGGGACACCCGAAGCAATCAGCCCCAGCATTTT. The full variable domain, in which reference TRBV29-1 and TRBJ1-5 provide the parts outside the CDR3, is SAVISQKPSRDICQRGTSLTIQCQVDSQVTMMFWYRQQPGQSLTLIATANQGSEATYESGFVIDKFPISRPNLTFSTLTVSNMSPEDSSIYLCSVAARDTRSNQPQHFGDGTRLSIL.

CDR3 nucleotides: TGTGCCAGCTCACCACTGTCCCGGAGGTATAGCAATCAGCCCCAGCATTTT. Protein sequence: CASSPLSRRYSNQPQHF. The chain combines TRBV18 with TRBJ1-5; D gene uncertain. Germline V gives CDR1 KGHSH, CDR2 LQKENI. The CDR3 is 17 residues long. The V gene lost 1 base and the J gene lost 0 bases, with 13 bases spanning the gap. Full variable domain (rest looked up from reference TRBV18 and TRBJ1-5): NAGVMQNPRHLVRRRGQEARLRCSPMKGHSHVYWYRQLPEEGLKFMVYLQKENIIDESGMPKERFSAEFPKEGPSILRIQQVVRGDSAAYFCASSPLSRRYSNQPQHFGDGTRLSIL.

The chain combines TRBV20-1 with TRBJ1-1; tentatively, D is TRBD1 (6 bases). The CDR3 runs 14 residues. V lost 3 bases and J 4 bases, leaving 15 bases between the germline ends. Germline lookup yields CDR1 DFQATT and CDR2 SNEGSKA (reference sequence). Written as DNA, the CDR3 is TGCAGTGCTAGCTTGGGGGCGCAGAGCACTGAAGCTTTCTTT. Translating it yields CSASLGAQSTEAFF.

The chain couples TRBV6-2 or TRBV6-3 to TRBJ1-5, with D uncertain. The CDR3 has 13 amino acids. Germline CDR1 MNHEY, CDR2 SVGEGT. Trimming took off 5 bases at V and 7 bases at J, with 12 bases between the two ends. The chain's CDR3 is CASSPEFGQPQHF. DNA for the CDR3: TGTGCCAGCAGTCCCGAGTTCGGGCAGCCCCAGCATTTT.

In this sample, this clonotype turned up a few times. The V and J genes are TRBV7-8 and TRBJ1-2, with TRBD1 matching 7 bases. Germline CDR1 and CDR2: SGHVS and FQNEAQ. Trimming at V came to 5 bases and at J to 4 bases, leaving 4 bases not matched to a gene. The CDR3 length is 13 residues. CDR3 DNA: TGTGCCAGCAGCCGAGACAGGGCCTATGGCTACACCTTC. Translation: CASSRDRAYGYTF.

The table lists this clonotype with many counts. This chain connects TRBV15 to TRBJ2-3; D tentatively fits TRBD1 or TRBD2 (5 bases each). Per germline, CDR1 LNHNV and CDR2 YYDKDF (reference sequence). V was cut by 1 base and J by 13 bases, with 15 bases left in between. The CDR3 has 13 residues. The CDR3 DNA follows: TGTGCCACCAGCAGAGTCGGACCGGGGCCCAAGTATTTT. Protein sequence: CATSRVGPGPKYF.

The chain uses TRBV7-2 and TRBJ2-7, with 7 positions matching TRBD1. Germline V gene data show CDR1 as SGHTA and CDR2 as FQGNSA. The J segment lost 3 bases and the V segment lost 4 bases, leaving 9 bases of the junction unmatched. CDR3 length: 15 residues. CDR3 in DNA: TGTGCCAGCAGCTCCGACAGGGCCTCATTCTACGAGCAGTACGTC. Its protein product is CASSSDRASFYEQYV.

The chain carries TRBV7-8 and TRBJ2-7, with a weak D call TRBD1 (5 bases). Germline lookup yields CDR1 SGHVS and CDR2 FQNEAQ. Trimming pared 5 bases from V and 6 bases from J, leaving 14 bases between. CDR3 size: 13 residues. CDR3 DNA sequence: TGTGCCAGCAGCGATTATTCCCAGGGCGAGCAGTACTTC. This gives the protein CASSDYSQGEQYF.

This clonotype appeared a few times. The V and J genes are TRBV7-2 and TRBJ2-7, with 10 positions matching TRBD1. The V segment lost 5 bases and the J segment 2 bases; nucleotides outside the gene matches: 3. Germline values: CDR1 SGHTA, CDR2 FQGNSA. This CDR3 has 14 amino acids. The chain's CDR3 is CASSRGQGAYEQYV. The CDR3 DNA is TGTGCCAGCAGCAGAGGACAGGGGGCCTACGAGCAGTACGTC.

This rearrangement joins TRBV6-6 to TRBJ1-4; D is unclear. In germline, CDR1 is MNHNY, CDR2 SVGAGI (reference sequence). With 2 bases removed from V and 13 bases from J, the gap between germline ends came to 14 bases. The CDR3 is made up of 13 amino acids. CDR3 nucleotides: TGTGCCAGCAGTTACCATGTTGGGGAAGCACTGTTTTTT. Translation: CASSYHVGEALFF.

As concerns this clonotype: The junction departs from germline at one end; a sequencing error may be responsible. This chain uses TRBV12-3 or TRBV12-4 with TRBJ2-5, with D possibly called TRBD1 or TRBD2 (6 bases each). This CDR3 contains 15 residues. Written as DNA, the CDR3 is TGTGCCAGCAAGATGGAGGGGGGCCTACAAGGGACCCAGTACTTC. Its protein product is CASKMEGGLQGTQYF.

This clonotype appeared a few times. The CDR3: CSAPPGGAGENYGYTF. CDR3 nucleotides: TGCAGTGCTCCACCTGGGGGGGCAGGGGAAAACTATGGCTACACCTTC. The chain has TRBV20-1 and TRBJ1-2; D possibly corresponds to TRBD1 (6 bases). The germline gives CDR1 DFQATT, CDR2 SNEGSKA (reference sequence). The CDR3 length is 16 residues. Trimming stripped 5 bases from V and 2 bases from J, with 21 bases between.

The chain uses TRBV4-3 and TRBJ1-3; D is ambiguous. Per the germline V gene, CDR1 is LGHNA and CDR2 is YSLEER. Trimming cost V 0 bases and J 2 bases, with 8 bases left between them. The CDR3 has 15 amino acids. In nucleotides, the CDR3 is TGCGCCAGCAGCCAAGACGAGGGTGCTGGAAACACCATATATTTT. Protein: CASSQDEGAGNTIYF.

The chain employs TRBV5-1 and TRBJ2-5; 8 positions match TRBD1. The CDR3 runs 15 residues. Germline V lookup: CDR1 SGHRS, CDR2 YFSETQ. V dropped 0 bases and J dropped 5; count of bases not matched to a gene: 6. CDR3 protein: CASSLAPGGDETQYF. The CDR3 nucleotides are TGCGCCAGCAGCTTGGCGCCAGGGGGCGATGAGACCCAGTACTTC.

The chain couples TRBV2 to TRBJ1-6; D gene unclear. CDR1 and CDR2 (germline): SNHLY, FYNNEI. Trimming left V 0 bases short and J 7 bases short, with 4 bases between. This CDR3 is 13 amino acids long. The CDR3 nucleotides are TGTGCCAGCAGTGAAGCAAGGAATTCACCCCTCCACTTT. It codes for CASSEARNSPLHF.

J is TRBJ2-2 and V is TRBV11-2; 9 bases agree with TRBD1. J gave up 6 bases and V 2 bases, and 7 bases lay outside the gene matches. Germline CDR1 and CDR2: SGHAT and FQNNGV. CDR3 length: 16 residues. The CDR3 sequence is CASSLNTGGASGELFF. The CDR3 nucleotides are TGTGCCAGCAGCTTAAATACAGGGGGCGCGTCCGGGGAGCTGTTTTTT.

This chain connects TRBV18 to TRBJ2-7; TRBD1 is a possible D gene (5 bases). CDR1 is KGHSH, CDR2 LQKENI, per germline. This CDR3 has 14 residues. V lost 2 bases, J lost 6 bases, and 14 bases lay in between. This CDR3 reads CASSPATRVGEQYF. Written as DNA, the CDR3 is TGTGCCAGCTCACCAGCTACCAGGGTTGGCGAGCAGTACTTC.

This clonotype came up many times. This chain connects TRBV7-2 to TRBJ2-2; D is uncertain. The CDR3 is made up of 14 amino acids. Germline CDR1 and CDR2: SGHTA and FQGNSA. The V and J ends lost 6 bases and 5 bases respectively, with 13 bases between them. The CDR3 DNA is TGTGCCAGCAGTTATCTGTACGGGACCGGGGAGCTGTTTTTT. It codes for CASSYLYGTGELFF.

This clonotype was seen many times. This rearrangement joins TRBV19 to TRBJ1-5; D is undetermined. The CDR3 sequence is 15 residues long. Per germline, CDR1 LNHDA and CDR2 SQIVND (reference sequence). The V end lost 2 bases, the J end lost 6 bases, and 14 bases lay between the germline ends. This chain's CDR3 is CASSILKADLQPQHF. In DNA, the CDR3 is TGTGCCAGTAGTATACTTAAAGCGGACCTTCAGCCCCAGCATTTT.

V and J are TRBV7-9 and TRBJ2-2; 7 bases fit TRBD1. The CDR3 is 12 amino acids. The V segment lost 11 bases and the J segment 4 bases; nucleotides outside the gene matches: 4. The germline V gene has CDR1 SEHNR and CDR2 FQNEAQ (reference sequence). CDR3 in amino acids: CAGDRATGELFF. The DNA for the CDR3 is TGTGCCGGTGACAGGGCCACCGGGGAGCTGTTTTTT.

There are a few counts of this clonotype. The chain is built from TRBV20-1 and TRBJ1-2; D remains unclear. Germline V lookup: CDR1 DFQATT, CDR2 SNEGSKA (reference sequence). With 3 bases removed from V and 2 bases from J, the gap between germline ends came to 7 bases. The CDR3 is made up of 12 amino acids. The CDR3 DNA follows: TGCAGTGCTAGGTCTGGGAACTATGGCTACACCTTC. Translation: CSARSGNYGYTF.

This clonotype occurred a few times. This chain connects TRBV7-3 to TRBJ1-1; D not certain. Germline loops: CDR1 SGHTA, CDR2 FQGTGA. Trimming left V 5 bases short and J 1 base short, with 5 bases between. This CDR3 contains 12 residues. The DNA of the CDR3 is TGTGCCAGCAGCCAGGAGAACACTGAAGCTTTCTTT. Translated, it gives CASSQENTEAFF. Using reference TRBV7-3 and TRBJ1-1 for the parts outside the CDR3, the full variable domain is GAGVSQTPSNKVTEKGKYVELRCDPISGHTALYWYRQSLGQGPEFLIYFQGTGAADDSGLPNDRFFAVRPEGSVSTLKIQRTERGDSAVYLCASSQENTEAFFGQGTRLTVV.

The chain uses TRBV6-5 and TRBJ1-2; TRBD1 aligns across 10 bases. CDR3 length equals 15 residues. V was pared by 6 bases and J by 2 bases, with 6 bases of the junction left unmatched. Germline V CDR1 and CDR2: MNHEY, SVGAGI. The CDR3 loop reads CASRRQGAGNYGYTF. In nucleotides, the CDR3 is TGTGCCAGCAGGAGACAGGGGGCAGGGAACTATGGCTACACCTTC.

The chain combines TRBV7-7 with TRBJ2-5; tentatively, D is TRBD2 (7 bases). The length of the CDR3 is 15 residues. CDR1 is SSHAT and CDR2 is FNYEAQ in the germline V gene (reference sequence). The DNA of the CDR3 is TGTGCTATCAGCTTAGTTCCGGGGGGCGTGGAGACCCAGTACTTC. Its protein is CAISLVPGGVETQYF.

This clonotype was observed a few times. The CDR3 loop reads CASSTRAEGENSPLHF. CDR3 in DNA: TGTGCCAGCAGTACCAGGGCGGAGGGTGAGAATTCACCCCTCCACTTT. The rearrangement joins TRBV6-5 to TRBJ1-6, with D tentatively TRBD1 (5 bases). The germline gives CDR1 MNHEY, CDR2 SVGAGI. The ends were cut back, 5 bases at V and 7 bases at J, with 18 bases in the middle. The CDR3 is made up of 16 amino acids.

Only a few counts were recorded for this clonotype. The chain links TRBV7-2 to TRBJ2-1, with 11 bases lining up with TRBD2. CDR1 is SGHTA, CDR2 FQGNSA, per germline. The CDR3 is 17 residues long. The junction had 7 bases not matched to a gene; V was cut back by 5 bases and J by 1 base. The CDR3 spells CASSLRGTSGSYNEQFF. CDR3 coding DNA: TGTGCCAGCAGCCTGCGCGGGACTAGCGGTTCCTACAATGAGCAGTTCTTC.